This T cell receptor (beta chain) was profiled in a study of Ad26.COV2.S vaccination and SARS-CoV-2 variants. Study-wide results and limits: Post-vaccination spike-specific CD8+ and CD4+ T cell responses reportedly had substantial breadth. Analyses of TCR breadth and depth may have underestimated total T cell responses. Vaccine recipients surpassed placebo recipients in spike-specific TCR breadth.

Worth noting for this clone: What it recognizes is unknown.

Treatment given: roughly 18 received Ad26.COV2.S at low or high dose, single or two shots; 5 received placebo; per-sample allocation not given. Day 63 following the first vaccine or placebo injection was when the samples were taken. Trimming took 6 bases from V and 0 from J; bases not matched to a gene: 16. Germline lookup yields CDR1 LNHDA and CDR2 SQIVND (reference sequence). The CDR3 extends over 18 amino acids. Sequenced by immunoSEQ multiplex PCR; TCRdb stores in-frame clones only, minus some. This table holds about 350,000 clones, about 85% found once. The TCR originated in a person aged 18-60 years who received the Ad26.COV2.S COVID-19 vaccine or a placebo. The sample was peripheral blood, taken in a trial of Ad26.COV2.S vaccine versus placebo. The V call is TRBV19, the J call TRBJ2-7; 8 bases match TRBD1. The CDR3 DNA follows: TGTGCCAGTAGCGGACGGGGACAGGATCGGTCCGGCTCCTACGAGCAGTACTTC. Translated: CASSGRGQDRSGSYEQYF.